This TCR beta chain was found in a study of regulatory T cells in long-lasting Graves disease. Time point meaning: newly diagnosed GD, antithyroid drugs for less than 3 months. RNA extracted from PBMCs served as the sequencing template. For TCR beta, libraries came from iRepertoire HTBI primers and Arm-PCR of CDR3 regions. One entry per CDR3 protein results from TCRdb running MiXCR on the multiplex PCR reads. Here the sample spans 250,000 to 400,000 distinct CDR3 sequences, 18% being singletons. This clonotype was found many times. The specimen was peripheral blood mononuclear cells (PBMCs), collected at new diagnosis, from a patient treated with antithyroid drugs. The sequence was collected from a female donor with Graves disease.

The CDR3: CASSSARDINTGELFF. Written as DNA, the CDR3 is TGTGCCAGCAGTTCAGCCCGGGACATAAACACCGGGGAGCTGTTTTTT. V usage is TRBV12-3 or TRBV12-4 and J usage is TRBJ2-2; D may be TRBD1 (6 bases). This CDR3 has 16 residues. Trimming cost V 4 bases and J 2 bases, with 14 bases left between them.